This T cell receptor beta chain was found in a study of blood T cell repertoires in COVID-19. Study at large: Samples representing acute and convalescent COVID-19 were sourced from the United States, Italy and Spain.

Participants spanned ages about 18 to 90 years and resided in 20 to 25 US areas. Profiling relied on immunoSEQ multiplex PCR, and the TCRdb table lists in-frame clones only, not all of them. The sample shows fewer than 200,000 clones, around four fifths of them seen only once. Germline V CDR1 and CDR2: MDHEN, SYDVKM. J lost 5 bases, V lost 3 bases, and 7 bases had no gene match. The CDR3 spans 15 residues. This chain uses TRBV28 with TRBJ1-5; 7 positions agree with TRBD1. The clonotype comes from a woman aged 45-65 years who had recovered from COVID-19. The specimen was PBMCs or T cells enriched from blood (not recorded which). This CDR3 reads CASSFSDRDYQPQHF. CDR3 DNA sequence: TGTGCCAGCAGTTTTTCCGACAGGGATTATCAGCCCCAGCATTTT.